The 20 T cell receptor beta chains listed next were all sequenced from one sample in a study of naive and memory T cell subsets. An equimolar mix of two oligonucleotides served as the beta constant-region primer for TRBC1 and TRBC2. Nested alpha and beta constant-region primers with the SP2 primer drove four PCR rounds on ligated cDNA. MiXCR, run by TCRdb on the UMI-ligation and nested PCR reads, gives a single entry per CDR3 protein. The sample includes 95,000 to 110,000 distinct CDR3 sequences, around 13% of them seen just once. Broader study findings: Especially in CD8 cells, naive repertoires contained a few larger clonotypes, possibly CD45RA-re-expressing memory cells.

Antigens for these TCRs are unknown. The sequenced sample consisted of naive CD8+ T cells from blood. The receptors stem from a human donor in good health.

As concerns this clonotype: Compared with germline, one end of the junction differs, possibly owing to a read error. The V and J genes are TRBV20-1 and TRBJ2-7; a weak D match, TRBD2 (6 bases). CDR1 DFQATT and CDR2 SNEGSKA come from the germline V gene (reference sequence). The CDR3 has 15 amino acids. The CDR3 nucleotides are TGCAATGCTAGTCGTGAGAAACAAGGAGGGCACGAGCAGTACTTC. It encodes CNASREKQGGHEQYF.

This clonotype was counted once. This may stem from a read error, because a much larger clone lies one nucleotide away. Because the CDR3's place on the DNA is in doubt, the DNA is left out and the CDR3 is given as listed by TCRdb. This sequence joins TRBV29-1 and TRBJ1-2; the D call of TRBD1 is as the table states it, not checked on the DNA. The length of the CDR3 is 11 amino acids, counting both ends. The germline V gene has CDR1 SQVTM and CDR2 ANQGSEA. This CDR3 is CSVGTGADYNF.

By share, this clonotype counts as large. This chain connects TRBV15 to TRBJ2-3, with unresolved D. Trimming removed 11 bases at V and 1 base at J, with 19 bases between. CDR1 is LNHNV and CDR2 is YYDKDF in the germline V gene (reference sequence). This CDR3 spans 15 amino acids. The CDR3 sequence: CAPHFALSCTDTQYF. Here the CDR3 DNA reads TGTGCCCCCCATTTTGCATTGTCTTGCACAGATACGCAGTATTTT.

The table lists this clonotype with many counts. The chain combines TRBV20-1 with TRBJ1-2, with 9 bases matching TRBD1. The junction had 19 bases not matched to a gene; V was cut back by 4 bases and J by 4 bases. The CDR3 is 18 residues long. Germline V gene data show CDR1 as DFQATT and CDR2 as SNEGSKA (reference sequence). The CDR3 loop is CSANPNEWTGELFYGYTF. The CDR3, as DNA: TGCAGTGCTAACCCTAACGAGTGGACAGGGGAATTGTTCTATGGCTACACCTTC.

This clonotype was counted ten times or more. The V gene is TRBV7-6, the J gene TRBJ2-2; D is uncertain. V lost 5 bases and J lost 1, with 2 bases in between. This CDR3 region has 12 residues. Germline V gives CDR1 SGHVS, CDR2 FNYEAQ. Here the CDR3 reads CASSGNTGELFF. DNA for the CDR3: TGTGCCAGCAGCGGGAACACCGGGGAGCTGTTTTTT.

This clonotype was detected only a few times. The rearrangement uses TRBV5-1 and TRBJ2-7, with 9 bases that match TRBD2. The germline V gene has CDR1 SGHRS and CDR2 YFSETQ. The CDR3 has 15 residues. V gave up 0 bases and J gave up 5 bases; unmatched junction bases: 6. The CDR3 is CASSLESSGIHEQYF. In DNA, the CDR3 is TGCGCCAGCAGCTTGGAGTCTAGCGGGATCCACGAGCAGTACTTC.

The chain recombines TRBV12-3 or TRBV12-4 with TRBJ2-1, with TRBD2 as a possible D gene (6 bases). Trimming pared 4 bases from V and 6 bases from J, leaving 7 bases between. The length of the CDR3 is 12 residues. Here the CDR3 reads CASSWTTNEQFF. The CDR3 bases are TGTGCCAGCAGTTGGACTACCAATGAGCAGTTCTTC.

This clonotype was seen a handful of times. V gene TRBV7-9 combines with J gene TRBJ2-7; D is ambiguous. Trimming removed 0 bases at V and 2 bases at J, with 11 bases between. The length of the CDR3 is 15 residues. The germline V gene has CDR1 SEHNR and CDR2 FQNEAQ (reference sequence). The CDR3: CASSLAPEKAYEQYF. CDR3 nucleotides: TGTGCCAGCAGCTTAGCCCCAGAAAAAGCCTACGAGCAGTACTTC.

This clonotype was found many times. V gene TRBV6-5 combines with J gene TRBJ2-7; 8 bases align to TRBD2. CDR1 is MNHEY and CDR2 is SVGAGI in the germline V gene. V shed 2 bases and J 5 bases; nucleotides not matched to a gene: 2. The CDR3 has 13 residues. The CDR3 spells CASSYRAGDEQYF. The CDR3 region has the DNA TGTGCCAGCAGTTACCGAGCGGGGGACGAGCAGTACTTC.

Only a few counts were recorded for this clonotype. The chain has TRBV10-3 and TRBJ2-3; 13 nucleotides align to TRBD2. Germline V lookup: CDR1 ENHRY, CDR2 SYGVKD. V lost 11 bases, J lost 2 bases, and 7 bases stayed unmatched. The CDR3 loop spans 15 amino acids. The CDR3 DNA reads TGTGCCTCCCAGACTAGCGGGGGGACCACAGATACGCAGTATTTT. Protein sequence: CASQTSGGTTDTQYF.

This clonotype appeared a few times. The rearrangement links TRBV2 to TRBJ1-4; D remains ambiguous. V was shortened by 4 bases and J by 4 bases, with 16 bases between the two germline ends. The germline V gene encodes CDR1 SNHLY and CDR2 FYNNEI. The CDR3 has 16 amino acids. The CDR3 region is CASSAFSALYNEKLFF. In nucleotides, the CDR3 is TGTGCCAGCAGTGCCTTTTCGGCTCTTTATAATGAAAAACTGTTTTTT.

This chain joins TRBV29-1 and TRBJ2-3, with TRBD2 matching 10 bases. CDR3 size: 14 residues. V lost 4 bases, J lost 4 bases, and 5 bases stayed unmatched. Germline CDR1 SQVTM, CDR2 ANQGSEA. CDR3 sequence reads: CSVAPSGRSDTQYF. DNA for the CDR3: TGCAGCGTTGCCCCTAGCGGGAGATCAGATACGCAGTATTTT.

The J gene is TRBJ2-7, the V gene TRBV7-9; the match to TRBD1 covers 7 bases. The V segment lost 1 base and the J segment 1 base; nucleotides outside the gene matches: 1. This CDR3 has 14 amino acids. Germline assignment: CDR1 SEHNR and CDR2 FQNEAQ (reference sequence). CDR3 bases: TGTGCCAGCAGCTTAGGGGGACAGTCCTACGAGCAGTACTTC. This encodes CASSLGGQSYEQYF.

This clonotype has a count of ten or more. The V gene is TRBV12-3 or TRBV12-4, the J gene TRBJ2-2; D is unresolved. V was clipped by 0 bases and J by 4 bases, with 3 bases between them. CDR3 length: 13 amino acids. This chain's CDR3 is CASSLAPTGELFF. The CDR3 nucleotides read TGTGCCAGCAGTTTAGCGCCCACCGGGGAGCTGTTTTTT.

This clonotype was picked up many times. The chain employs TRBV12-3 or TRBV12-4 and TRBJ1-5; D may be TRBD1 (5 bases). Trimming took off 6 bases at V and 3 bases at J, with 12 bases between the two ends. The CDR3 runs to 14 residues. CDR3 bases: TGTGCCAGCAGAATGGGGGGGATCAATCAGCCCCAGCATTTT. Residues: CASRMGGINQPQHF.

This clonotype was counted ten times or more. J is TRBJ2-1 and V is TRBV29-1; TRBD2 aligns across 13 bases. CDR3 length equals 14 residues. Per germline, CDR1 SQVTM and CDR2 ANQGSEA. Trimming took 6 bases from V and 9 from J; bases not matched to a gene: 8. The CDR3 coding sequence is TGCAGCGTCCCCGGGACTAGCGGGACTATTGAGCAGTTCTTC. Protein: CSVPGTSGTIEQFF.

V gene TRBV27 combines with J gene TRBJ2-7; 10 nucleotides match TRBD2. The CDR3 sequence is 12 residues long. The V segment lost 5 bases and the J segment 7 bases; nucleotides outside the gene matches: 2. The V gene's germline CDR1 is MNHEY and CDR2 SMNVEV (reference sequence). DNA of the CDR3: TGTGCCAGCAGTGGGACTAGCGAAGAGCAGTACTTC. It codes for CASSGTSEEQYF.

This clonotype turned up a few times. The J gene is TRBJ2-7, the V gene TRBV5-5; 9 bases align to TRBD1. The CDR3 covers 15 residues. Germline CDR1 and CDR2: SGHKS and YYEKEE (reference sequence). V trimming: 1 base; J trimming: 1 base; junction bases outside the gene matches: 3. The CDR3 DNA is TGTGCCAGCAGCTTGCTGGGACAGGGTTCCTACGAGCAGTACTTC. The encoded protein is CASSLLGQGSYEQYF.

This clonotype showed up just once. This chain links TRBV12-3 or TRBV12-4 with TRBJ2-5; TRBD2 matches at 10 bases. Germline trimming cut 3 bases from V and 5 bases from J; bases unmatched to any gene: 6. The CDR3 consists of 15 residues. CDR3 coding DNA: TGTGCCAGCAGTTTCGGGTCTAGCGGGAGTGAGACCCAGTACTTC. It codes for CASSFGSSGSETQYF.

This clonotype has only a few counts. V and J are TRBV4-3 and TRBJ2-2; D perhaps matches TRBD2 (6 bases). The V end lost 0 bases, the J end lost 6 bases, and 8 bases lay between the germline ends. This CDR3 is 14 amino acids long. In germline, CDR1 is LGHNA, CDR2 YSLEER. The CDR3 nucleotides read TGCGCCAGCAGCCAAGATACGGGGGCCGGGGAGCTGTTTTTT. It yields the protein CASSQDTGAGELFF.